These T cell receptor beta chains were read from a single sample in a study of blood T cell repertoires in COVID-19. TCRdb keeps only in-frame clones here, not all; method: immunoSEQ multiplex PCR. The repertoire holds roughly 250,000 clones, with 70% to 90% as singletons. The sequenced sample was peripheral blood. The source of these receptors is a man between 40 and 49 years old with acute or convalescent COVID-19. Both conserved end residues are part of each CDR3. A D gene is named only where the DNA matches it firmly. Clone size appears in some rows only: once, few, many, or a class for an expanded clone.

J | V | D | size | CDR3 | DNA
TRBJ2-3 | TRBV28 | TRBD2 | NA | CASSLTSGGARDTQYF | TGTGCCAGCAGTTTAACTAGCGGGGGGGCCAGGGATACGCAGTATTTT
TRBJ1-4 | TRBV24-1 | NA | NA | CATSAGGRMFF | TGTGCCACCAGCGCCGGGGGTCGAATGTTTTTT
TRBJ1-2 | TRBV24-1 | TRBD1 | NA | CATSDSRQGVKSYTF | TGTGCCACCAGTGATTCCCGACAGGGGGTGAAGAGCTACACCTTC
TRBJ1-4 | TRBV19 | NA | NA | CASSVQGSNEKLFF | TGTGCCAGTAGTGTTCAGGGTTCTAATGAAAAACTGTTTTTT
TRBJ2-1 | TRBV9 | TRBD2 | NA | CASSVSAGGPNEQFF | TGTGCCAGCAGCGTATCCGCGGGGGGGCCTAATGAGCAGTTCTTC
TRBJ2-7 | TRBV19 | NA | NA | CASSREFSGAGSYEQYF | TGTGCCAGTAGTAGGGAATTTTCGGGAGCTGGCTCCTACGAGCAGTACTTC
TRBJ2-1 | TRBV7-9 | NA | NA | CASSLVRLGNEQFF | TGTGCCAGCAGCTTAGTGCGACTGGGCAATGAGCAGTTCTTC
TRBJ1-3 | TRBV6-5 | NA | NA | CASSPQGFSGNTIYF | TGTGCCAGCAGCCCCCAGGGGTTTAGTGGAAACACCATATATTTT
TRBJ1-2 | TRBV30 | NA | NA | CAWRVSEGYTF | TGTGCCTGGAGGGTCTCTGAGGGCTACACCTTC
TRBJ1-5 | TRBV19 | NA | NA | CASSIDVDQPQHF | TGTGCCAGTAGTATAGACGTCGATCAGCCCCAGCATTTT
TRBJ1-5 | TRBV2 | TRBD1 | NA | CASIGQGAVQPQHF | TGTGCCAGCATTGGACAGGGGGCTGTTCAGCCCCAGCATTTT
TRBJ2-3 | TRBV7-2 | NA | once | CASSLFRTDTQYF | TGTGCCAGCAGCTTGTTTAGAACGGATACGCAGTATTTT
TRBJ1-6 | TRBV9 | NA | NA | CASSVQYGVSPLHF | TGTGCCAGCAGCGTACAGTATGGTGTTTCACCCCTCCACTTT
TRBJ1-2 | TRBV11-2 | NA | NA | CASPFGGGGYGYTF | TGTGCCAGTCCTTTTGGGGGCGGAGGCTATGGCTACACCTTC
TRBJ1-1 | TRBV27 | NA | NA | CASSFGGVTEAFF | TGTGCCAGCAGTTTTGGAGGGGTCACTGAAGCTTTCTTT
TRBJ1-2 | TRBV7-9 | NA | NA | CASGGIYGYTF | TGTGCCAGCGGCGGGATCTATGGCTACACCTTC
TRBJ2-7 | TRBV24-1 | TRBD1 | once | CATSRGDRGPEQYF | TGTGCCACCAGCCGCGGGGACAGGGGGCCCGAGCAGTACTTC
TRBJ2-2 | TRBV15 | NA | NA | CATFFGGNTGELFF | TGTGCCACCTTTTTCGGGGGGAACACCGGGGAGCTGTTTTTT
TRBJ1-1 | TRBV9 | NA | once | CASSKLTGLTEAFF | TGTGCCAGCAGTAAACTAACAGGGTTAACTGAAGCTTTCTTT
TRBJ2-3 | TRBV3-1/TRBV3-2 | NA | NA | CASSPPTGSTDTQYF | TGTGCCAGCAGCCCCCCTACGGGGAGCACAGATACGCAGTATTTT
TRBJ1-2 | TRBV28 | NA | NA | CASSPPGGQNYGYTF | TGTGCCAGCAGCCCGCCTGGAGGACAGAACTATGGCTACACCTTC
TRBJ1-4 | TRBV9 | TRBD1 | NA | CASSAEGGTGAEKLFF | TGTGCCAGCAGCGCCGAAGGGGGGACAGGGGCTGAAAAACTGTTTTTT
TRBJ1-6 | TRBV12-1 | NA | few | CASSFPGQGDSPLHF | TGTGCCAGCAGCTTCCCCGGACAGGGGGACTCACCCCTCCACTTT
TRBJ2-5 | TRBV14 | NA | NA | CASSHGKTQYF | TGTGCCAGCAGCCATGGCAAGACCCAGTACTTC
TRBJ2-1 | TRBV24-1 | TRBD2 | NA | CATSDSGTGGSYNEQFF | TGTGCCACCAGTGATTCAGGGACGGGAGGCTCCTACAATGAGCAGTTCTTC
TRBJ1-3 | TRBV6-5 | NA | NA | CASSAYSGNTIYF | TGTGCCAGCTCCGCCTACTCTGGAAACACCATATATTTT
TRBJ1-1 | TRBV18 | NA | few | CASSPNRNTEAFF | TGTGCCAGCTCACCAAACAGGAACACTGAAGCTTTCTTT
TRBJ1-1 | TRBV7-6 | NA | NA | CASSLRENTEAFF | TGTGCCAGCAGCTTGAGAGAGAACACTGAAGCTTTCTTT
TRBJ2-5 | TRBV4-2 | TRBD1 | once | CASSPGTGSGETQYF | TGTGCCAGCAGCCCCGGGACAGGGTCGGGAGAGACCCAGTACTTC
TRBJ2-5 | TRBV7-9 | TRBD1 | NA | CASSQEDRGWKETQYF | TGTGCCAGCAGCCAAGAGGACAGGGGATGGAAAGAGACCCAGTACTTC
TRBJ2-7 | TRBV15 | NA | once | CATSRARHIIYEQYF | TGTGCCACCAGCAGAGCTAGGCACATTATCTACGAGCAGTACTTC
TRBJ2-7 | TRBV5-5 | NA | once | CASSSRRDSSEQYF | TGTGCCAGCAGCTCCCGGCGGGACAGTTCCGAGCAGTACTTC
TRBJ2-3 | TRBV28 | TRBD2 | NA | CASSYPGLAGPHTQYF | TGTGCCAGCAGTTACCCGGGACTAGCGGGGCCTCATACGCAGTATTTT
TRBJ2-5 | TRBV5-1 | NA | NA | CASSPWGDPGVETQYF | TGCGCCAGCAGCCCGTGGGGGGACCCTGGGGTAGAGACCCAGTACTTC
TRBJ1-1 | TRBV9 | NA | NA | CASSNRQNTEAFF | TGTGCCAGCAGCAACCGACAGAACACTGAAGCTTTCTTT
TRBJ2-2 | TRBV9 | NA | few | CASSVSREDTGELFF | TGTGCCAGCAGCGTATCCAGGGAGGACACCGGGGAGCTGTTTTTT
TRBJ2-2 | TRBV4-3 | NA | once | CASSQEVSVQGPTGELFF | TGCGCCAGCAGCCAAGAAGTTTCGGTACAGGGCCCGACCGGGGAGCTGTTTTTT
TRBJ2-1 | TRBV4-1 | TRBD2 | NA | CASSPSGGANNEQFF | TGCGCCAGCAGCCCAAGCGGGGGGGCCAACAATGAGCAGTTCTTC
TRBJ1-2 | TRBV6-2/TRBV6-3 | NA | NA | CASSSSREVSNYGYTF | TGTGCCAGCAGTTCGTCCAGGGAGGTTAGCAACTATGGCTACACCTTC
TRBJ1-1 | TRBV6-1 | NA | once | CASSDRGNTEAFF | TGTGCCAGCAGTGACAGGGGTAACACTGAAGCTTTCTTT
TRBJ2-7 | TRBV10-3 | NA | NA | CAISESILYEQYF | TGTGCCATCAGTGAGTCGATACTCTACGAGCAGTACTTC
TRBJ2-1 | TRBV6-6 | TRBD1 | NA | CASRTQGAENEQFF | TGTGCCAGCAGGACACAGGGGGCCGAGAATGAGCAGTTCTTC
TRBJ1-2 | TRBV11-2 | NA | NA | CASSLGQGSPLDGYTF | TGTGCCAGCAGCTTAGGGCAGGGTTCCCCCTTGGATGGCTACACCTTC
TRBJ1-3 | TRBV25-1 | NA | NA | CASSKTGSGNTIYF | TGTGCCAGCAGTAAAACCGGCTCTGGAAACACCATATATTTT
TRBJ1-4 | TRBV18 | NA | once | CASSTDNEKLFF | TGTGCCAGCTCAACAGACAATGAAAAACTGTTTTTT
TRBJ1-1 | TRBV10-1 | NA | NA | CASSQGSLTEAFF | TGCGCCAGCAGTCAGGGGTCTCTCACTGAAGCTTTCTTT
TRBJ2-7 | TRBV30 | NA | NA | CAWSIRVSYEQYF | TGTGCCTGGAGTATCCGGGTCTCCTACGAGCAGTACTTC
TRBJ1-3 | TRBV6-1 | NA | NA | CASSEQGWMGNTIYF | TGTGCCAGCAGTGAACAGGGGTGGATGGGGAACACCATATATTTT
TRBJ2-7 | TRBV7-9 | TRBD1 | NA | CASLGQGYEQYF | TGTGCCAGTCTAGGACAGGGCTACGAGCAGTACTTC
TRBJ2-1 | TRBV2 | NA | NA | CASSPEGRGNEQFF | TGTGCCAGCAGTCCTGAGGGGCGGGGCAATGAGCAGTTCTTC
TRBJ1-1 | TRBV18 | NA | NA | CASSPLRENTEAFF | TGTGCCAGCTCACCACTCAGGGAGAACACTGAAGCTTTCTTT
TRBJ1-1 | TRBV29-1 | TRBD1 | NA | CSVELGGGGNTEAFF | TGCAGCGTTGAGTTAGGAGGGGGCGGCAACACTGAAGCTTTCTTT
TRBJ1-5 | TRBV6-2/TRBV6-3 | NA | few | CASSSGGMGNQPQHF | TGTGCCAGCAGTTCCGGGGGAATGGGCAATCAGCCCCAGCATTTT